One and the same sample provided the 24 T cell receptor beta chains below, sequenced in a study of blood T cell repertoires in COVID-19. Sequencing used immunoSEQ multiplex PCR; TCRdb keeps in-frame clones, though not all of them. The profile covers 110,000 to 150,000 clones, with about 76% appearing a single time and 7% to 10% taken by the ten largest. The sample comprised peripheral blood. Receptors were obtained from a human donor in a cohort sampled during active COVID-19.

V and J are TRBV19 and TRBJ2-5, with TRBD1 as a possible D gene (5 bases). Germline CDR1 and CDR2: LNHDA and SQIVND (reference sequence). V gave up 4 bases and J gave up 4 bases, with 13 bases separating them. The CDR3 covers 14 residues. The CDR3 DNA follows: TGTGCCAGTAGTAATGTTGGGGCCAGAGAGACCCAGTACTTC. Translating gives CASSNVGARETQYF.

The chain employs TRBV11-3 and TRBJ2-7, with 12 bases matching TRBD1. The junction had 0 bases not matched to a gene; V was cut back by 3 bases and J by 0 bases. The CDR3 contains 15 residues. Germline lookup yields CDR1 SGHNT and CDR2 YENEEA. The CDR3 reads CASSLGQGASYEQYF. Here the CDR3 DNA reads TGTGCCAGCAGCTTGGGACAGGGGGCCTCCTACGAGCAGTACTTC.

This clone was detected only a few times. The chain is built from TRBV5-6 and TRBJ2-7; TRBD1 matches 7 bases. CDR1 is SGHDT, CDR2 YYEEEE, per germline. V shed 2 bases, J shed 3 bases, and the junction held 20 bases outside the gene matches. The CDR3 sequence is 19 residues long. The CDR3 DNA reads TGTGCCAGCAGCTTAGGTGGGGGCGGTAGGGGGCAGAAGCACTACGAGCAGTACTTC. Translating it yields CASSLGGGGRGQKHYEQYF.

This sequence joins TRBV6-5 and TRBJ2-5; weak D call: TRBD1 (6 bases). CDR3 length: 13 amino acids. V was clipped by 2 bases and J by 5 bases, with 9 bases between them. Germline V gene lookup returns CDR1 MNHEY and CDR2 SVGAGI. The CDR3: CASSYQRGETQYF. The CDR3, as DNA: TGTGCCAGCAGTTACCAGAGGGGGGAGACCCAGTACTTC.

The chain recombines TRBV2 with TRBJ1-3; 9 bases agree with TRBD1. CDR1 is SNHLY, CDR2 FYNNEI, per germline. V trimming: 10 bases; J trimming: 0 bases; junction bases outside the gene matches: 13. The CDR3 sequence is 17 residues long. The CDR3 DNA reads TGTGCCACCGAGCGTAGGACAGGGGCCTACTCTGGAAACACCATATATTTT. Translated: CATERRTGAYSGNTIYF.

The chain has TRBV7-3 and TRBJ1-1, with D perhaps TRBD1 (6 bases). The germline V gene encodes CDR1 SGHTA and CDR2 FQGTGA. CDR3 length: 13 residues. Trimming left V 5 bases short and J 1 base short, with 8 bases between. CDR3 DNA: TGTGCCAGCAGCCGGGACACGAACACTGAAGCTTTCTTT. Protein: CASSRDTNTEAFF.

The rearrangement uses TRBV24-1 and TRBJ2-2, with TRBD1 identical over 8 bases. The CDR3 length is 14 residues. CDR1 and CDR2 (germline): KGHDR, SFDVKD. J gave up 6 bases and V 7 bases, and 6 bases lay outside the gene matches. The CDR3 DNA sequence: TGTGCCACCAGCGACAGGGGTTGGGCCGGGGAGCTGTTTTTT. This gives the protein CATSDRGWAGELFF.

The chain couples TRBV5-1 to TRBJ1-1; 9 positions agree with TRBD1. The CDR3 sequence is 13 residues long. Trimming took 0 bases from V and 7 from J; bases not matched to a gene: 1. Germline-derived CDR1 and CDR2 are SGHRS and YFSETQ. Here the CDR3 reads CASSLVGQGEAFF. CDR3 DNA: TGCGCCAGCAGCTTGGTGGGACAGGGTGAAGCTTTCTTT.

This clone was seen a few times. The V call is TRBV19, the J call TRBJ2-7; D is perhaps TRBD1 (6 bases). Germline CDR1 reads LNHDA; CDR2 reads SQIVND (reference sequence). With 2 bases removed from V and 0 bases from J, the gap between germline ends came to 11 bases. The CDR3 covers 15 residues. CDR3 sequence: CASSIRDTSSYEQYF. The CDR3 nucleotides read TGTGCCAGTAGTATAAGGGACACGAGCTCCTACGAGCAGTACTTC. The complete variable domain, with remaining parts taken from reference TRBV19 and TRBJ2-7, reads DGGITQSPKYLFRKEGQNVTLSCEQNLNHDAMYWYRQDPGQGLRLIYYSQIVNDFQKGDIAEGYSVSREKKESFPLTVTSAQKNPTAFYLCASSIRDTSSYEQYFGPGTRLTVT.

This clone appeared a few times. V is TRBV27 and J is TRBJ2-7; D may be TRBD1 (6 bases). CDR1 and CDR2 from the germline V gene are MNHEY and SMNVEV (reference sequence). The germline V and J ends were trimmed by 6 bases and 1 base, with 10 bases remaining between them. The CDR3 loop spans 13 amino acids. CDR3 coding DNA: TGTGCCAGCAGGACCGACAGGTCCTACGAGCAGTACTTC. Translation: CASRTDRSYEQYF.

This clone appeared a single time. This rearrangement joins TRBV28 to TRBJ2-7; D unclear. V dropped 8 bases and J dropped 0 bases, with 14 bases sitting between them. There are 14 residues in the CDR3. Germline CDR1 MDHEN, CDR2 SYDVKM. The CDR3 loop reads CASASTRDSYEQYF. The CDR3 DNA reads as TGTGCCAGCGCCTCCACTCGCGACTCCTACGAGCAGTACTTC.

The chain carries TRBV19 and TRBJ1-6; D gene ambiguous. The germline V gene has CDR1 LNHDA and CDR2 SQIVND (reference sequence). CDR3 length equals 14 residues. Trimming removed 3 bases from V and 7 bases from J, with 10 bases in between. The CDR3 DNA follows: TGTGCCAGTAGTATGGGTGCGGGGAATTCACCCCTCCACTTT. This translates into CASSMGAGNSPLHF.

CDR3 nucleotides: TGTGCCAGCAGTAATGGACAGGCCTACGAGCAGTACTTC. Translating it yields CASSNGQAYEQYF. V gene TRBV6-5 combines with J gene TRBJ2-7; 7 bases map to TRBD1. The germline V gene encodes CDR1 MNHEY and CDR2 SVGAGI. The CDR3 sequence is 13 residues long. The J segment lost 2 bases and the V segment lost 5 bases, leaving 3 bases of the junction unmatched.

This clone appeared a few times. The chain employs TRBV4-2 and TRBJ2-7, with 11 bases matching TRBD2. Germline-derived CDR1 and CDR2 are LGHNA and YNFKEQ. The CDR3 is made up of 16 amino acids. V was clipped by 0 bases and J by 6 bases; unmatched bases: 7. The DNA for the CDR3 is TGTGCCAGCAGCCAAGAACGGGGCGGACTAGCGGGCGAGCAGTACTTC. This translates into CASSQERGGLAGEQYF.

This chain uses TRBV5-1 with TRBJ1-3; weak D call: TRBD1 (6 bases). Germline-derived CDR1 and CDR2 are SGHRS and YFSETQ. This CDR3 has 15 amino acids. Deletions cut 0 bases from V and 0 bases from J, with 7 bases between. CDR3 protein: CASSLEGVSGNTIYF. Here the CDR3 DNA reads TGCGCCAGCAGCTTGGAGGGGGTCTCTGGAAACACCATATATTTT.

The genes are TRBV6-2 or TRBV6-3 and TRBJ2-5; D perhaps matches TRBD2 (6 bases). The CDR3 loop spans 14 amino acids. The germline V and J ends were trimmed by 3 bases and 8 bases, with 16 bases remaining between them. Looked up from germline, CDR1 is MNHEY and CDR2 is SVGEGT. CDR3 region: CASSYRWGEETQYF. The DNA of the CDR3 is TGTGCCAGCAGTTATAGATGGGGGGAGGAAACCCAGTACTTC.

Sample share makes this clone medium-sized (0.01 to 0.1%). V and J are TRBV7-3 and TRBJ1-6; 7 nucleotides agree with TRBD1. J gave up 9 bases and V 5 bases, and 7 bases lay outside the gene matches. The germline V gene encodes CDR1 SGHTA and CDR2 FQGTGA. This CDR3 spans 14 amino acids. The CDR3 loop reads CASSTGTDGSPLHF. CDR3 DNA sequence: TGTGCCAGCAGCACCGGGACAGACGGTTCACCCCTCCACTTT.

This chain joins TRBV11-3 and TRBJ2-3; D is perhaps TRBD2 (5 bases). Trimming cost V 1 base and J 1 base, with 15 bases left between them. This CDR3 has 17 amino acids. Germline CDR1 SGHNT, CDR2 YENEEA. The CDR3 coding sequence is TGTGCCAGCAGCTTAGGCGTCGGGGTAAGGGGCACAGATACGCAGTATTTT. Its protein product is CASSLGVGVRGTDTQYF.

The rearrangement uses TRBV5-1 and TRBJ2-1; tentative D call: TRBD1 (6 bases). The CDR3 runs 18 residues. Trimming removed 4 bases at V and 6 bases at J, with 26 bases between. CDR1 SGHRS and CDR2 YFSETQ come from the germline V gene. This chain's CDR3 is CASSPTDTGSIGGNEQFF. The CDR3 nucleotides read TGCGCCAGCAGCCCTACTGATACAGGGTCGATTGGGGGCAATGAGCAGTTCTTC.

DNA of the CDR3: TGTGCCAGCAGGTCCAAGAACACTGAAGCTTTCTTT. Amino acid sequence: CASRSKNTEAFF. This sequence joins TRBV7-3 and TRBJ1-1; no firm D call. The V end was cut by 6 bases, the J end by 1 base, with 6 bases between. The CDR3 has 12 residues. Germline-derived CDR1 and CDR2 are SGHTA and FQGTGA.

The rearrangement links TRBV7-8 to TRBJ2-1, with 9 positions matching TRBD1. Trimming removed 5 bases from V and 6 bases from J; junction bases left unmatched: 8. Germline V lookup: CDR1 SGHVS, CDR2 FQNEAQ. The CDR3 sequence is 15 residues long. This CDR3 is CASSKDRGYANEQFF. In nucleotides, the CDR3 is TGTGCCAGCAGCAAGGACAGGGGTTATGCCAATGAGCAGTTCTTC.

The count of this clone is one. The chain has TRBV7-2 and TRBJ2-5; possibly TRBD2 for D (5 bases). The germline CDR1 and CDR2 sequences are SGHTA and FQGNSA. V dropped 2 bases and J dropped 5 bases, with 9 bases sitting between them. This CDR3 spans 13 amino acids. The CDR3 spells CASSLRLRETQYF. The CDR3, as DNA: TGTGCCAGCAGCTTACGACTAAGGGAGACCCAGTACTTC.

The chain employs TRBV6-5 and TRBJ1-4; 8 bases agree with TRBD1. Germline values: CDR1 MNHEY, CDR2 SVGAGI. Losses at the gene ends were 8 bases for V and 5 bases for J; bases not matched to a gene: 1. The CDR3 extends over 12 amino acids. The chain's CDR3 is CASWDRNEKLFF. CDR3 DNA sequence: TGTGCCAGCTGGGACAGGAATGAAAAACTGTTTTTT.

This clone was seen a single time. This chain links TRBV19 with TRBJ1-6; D gene ambiguous. Trimming stripped 3 bases from V and 7 bases from J, with 4 bases between. There are 12 residues in the CDR3. In germline, CDR1 is LNHDA, CDR2 SQIVND (reference sequence). Written as DNA, the CDR3 is TGTGCCAGTAGTATTTCGAATTCACCCCTCCACTTT. This codes for CASSISNSPLHF.